The 10 T cell receptor beta chains below come from one sample, sequenced in a study of T cell responses to AZD1222 COVID-19 vaccine. Sequencing used immunoSEQ multiplex PCR; TCRdb keeps in-frame clones, though not all of them. This sample has about 86,000 clones, with around nine tenths found just once. This material consisted of peripheral blood, taken 28 days after the second AZD1222 dose. Receptors were obtained from an adult who received the AZD1222 COVID-19 vaccine.

This chain connects TRBV18 to TRBJ2-7, with D perhaps TRBD1 (6 bases). Germline CDR1 is KGHSH and CDR2 is LQKENI. The CDR3 runs 14 residues. The V end lost 3 bases, the J end lost 3 bases, and 12 bases lay between the germline ends. Here the CDR3 DNA reads TGTGCCAGCTCACCTAACAGGGACGGCTACGAGCAGTACTTC. It specifies CASSPNRDGYEQYF.

The chain employs TRBV7-9 and TRBJ2-1, with TRBD2 identical over 7 bases. Germline-derived CDR1 and CDR2 are SEHNR and FQNEAQ (reference sequence). V gave up 4 bases and J gave up 2 bases; unmatched junction bases: 2. The CDR3 is 14 amino acids. CDR3 bases: TGTGCCAGCAGCTATAGCGGGCCCTACAATGAGCAGTTCTTC. Translation: CASSYSGPYNEQFF.

The rearrangement joins TRBV2 to TRBJ1-6, with D perhaps TRBD1 (6 bases). V was shortened by 6 bases and J by 0 bases, with 15 bases between the two germline ends. CDR1 and CDR2 (germline): SNHLY, FYNNEI. The CDR3 is 17 residues long. The chain's CDR3 is CASRGSGARSYNSPLHF. In DNA, the CDR3 is TGTGCCAGCAGAGGTTCGGGGGCCCGCTCCTATAATTCACCCCTCCACTTT.

This clone was recorded once. V gene TRBV6-1 combines with J gene TRBJ2-6; D is undetermined. With 1 base removed from V and 3 bases from J, the gap between germline ends came to 4 bases. CDR1 and CDR2 (germline): MNHNS, SASEGT. This CDR3 region has 14 residues. CDR3 sequence (DNA): TGTGCCAGCAGTGAAGGCTTTGGGGCCAACGTCCTGACTTTC. Translated: CASSEGFGANVLTF.

The rearrangement joins TRBV2 to TRBJ1-1, with D unclear. This CDR3 has 12 residues. Germline CDR1 and CDR2: SNHLY and FYNNEI. Trimming removed 5 bases from V and 1 base from J, with 5 bases in between. CDR3 amino acids: CASSYSNTEAFF. CDR3 bases: TGTGCCAGCAGTTATTCGAACACTGAAGCTTTCTTT.

The rearrangement joins TRBV20-1 to TRBJ2-7, with 8 nucleotides matching TRBD1. The CDR3 is made up of 16 amino acids. Germline V gene sequence: CDR1 DFQATT, CDR2 SNEGSKA (reference sequence). Trimming cost V 3 bases and J 4 bases; bases outside gene matches: 14. CDR3 nucleotides: TGCAGTGCTAGTGGGAGTCCGGGACAGGATTTTTACGAGCAGTACTTC. Amino acid sequence: CSASGSPGQDFYEQYF.

This clone was observed a few times. The chain combines TRBV28 with TRBJ1-1; D is perhaps TRBD1 (5 bases). CDR1 is MDHEN, CDR2 SYDVKM, per germline. The ends were cut back, 2 bases at V and 2 bases at J, with 18 bases in the middle. The CDR3 length is 17 residues. In DNA form, the CDR3 reads TGTGCCAGCAGTTTAAGCCCAGCGCAGGGTGGAAACACTGAAGCTTTCTTT. Its protein is CASSLSPAQGGNTEAFF.

The genes are TRBV7-2 and TRBJ1-6; 7 positions match TRBD1. V trimming: 2 bases; J trimming: 6 bases; junction bases outside the gene matches: 10. Germline CDR1 SGHTA, CDR2 FQGNSA. This CDR3 has 17 residues. The CDR3 sequence is CASSLRAAGGLNSPLHF. The CDR3 coding sequence is TGTGCCAGCAGCTTAAGGGCGGCAGGGGGACTTAATTCACCCCTCCACTTT.

J is TRBJ2-7 and V is TRBV6-2 or TRBV6-3, with 12 bases matching TRBD2. V dropped 2 bases and J dropped 5; count of bases not matched to a gene: 4. The length of the CDR3 is 15 residues. Germline V gene sequence: CDR1 MNHEY, CDR2 SVGEGT. CDR3 sequence: CASSYTTSGSDEQYF. CDR3 nucleotide sequence: TGTGCCAGCAGTTACACGACTAGCGGGAGTGACGAGCAGTACTTC.

The rearrangement links TRBV7-2 to TRBJ2-3; D not resolved. CDR3 size: 15 residues. V lost 1 base, J lost 2 bases, and 10 bases lay in between. From germline, CDR1 is SGHTA and CDR2 FQGNSA. Here the CDR3 reads CASSLEILPTDTQYF. CDR3 DNA sequence: TGTGCCAGCAGCTTAGAAATTCTCCCCACAGATACGCAGTATTTT. The entire variable domain, with the rest obtained from reference TRBV7-2 and TRBJ2-3, is as follows: GAGVSQSPSNKVTEKGKDVELRCDPISGHTALYWYRQSLGQGLEFLIYFQGNSAPDKSGLPSDRFSAERTGGSVSTLTIQRTQQEDSAVYLCASSLEILPTDTQYFGPGTRLTVL.